This T cell receptor beta chain is from a study of blood T cell repertoires in COVID-19. The assay was immunoSEQ multiplex PCR, and TCRdb's table has in-frame clones only and misses some. Of under 300,000 clones listed, around 91% are singletons. With V trimmed by 3 bases and J by 6 bases, 11 bases remained unmatched. Germline V CDR1 and CDR2: SGHTS, YDEGEE. The CDR3 spans 15 residues. The study counted Cohort 3 donors as recovered given two negative PCRs, clearance, or symptom resolution. Material for sequencing was PBMCs or T cells enriched from blood (not recorded which). The V call is TRBV5-8, the J call TRBJ1-1, with 7 bases fitting TRBD1. The clonotype comes from a woman in her late teens or twenties who had recovered from COVID-19. The CDR3 is CASSSRDRGEAEAFF. In DNA form, the CDR3 reads TGTGCCAGCAGCTCCCGGGACAGAGGGGAGGCTGAAGCTTTCTTT.